This note documents a single TCR beta chain sequence. It has no known antigen specificity. The record has no base qualities; no much larger clone is one base away. This sample was taken from a study of blood T cell repertoires in COVID-19 (dated by TCRdb to 2019 to 2021). Looking at the study overall: Samples covering the acute and convalescent phases of COVID-19 were provided by collaborators in the United States, Italy and Spain. The prospective study material was composed of cDNA or gDNA derived from T cells, B-cell-depleted T cells, or PBMCs. A freely available public database, intended as a resource for researchers studying the immune response to SARS-CoV-2, is where the repertoires were released. A de-identified subject ID, COVID-19 status, age in years and sex were almost always included in the sample metadata. Where HLA class I and class II types were available, the types were taken from metadata supplied by the sample provider, not from assay-based typing. The samples were drawn from two sources: the first 160 participants of the ongoing ImmuneRACE study, and some 1,300 subjects contributed by 6 global collaborators. Subjects who had been exposed to COVID-19, were actively infected with it, or had recovered from it provided the deeply sampled blood TCRbeta repertoires that made up the dataset. Study-wide findings and limitations: Clinical and demographic metadata were provided uncurated, with the amount varying by source and participant.

The immunoSEQ Assay, a bias-controlled multiplex PCR, was used to amplify TCRbeta CDR3 regions from genomic DNA. Per the authors' processing: Nucleated cell counts per sample were estimated from amplification of reference gene primers within the assay. To quantify the absolute abundance of each unique TCRbeta CDR3 rearrangement, sequence reads were collapsed and filtered. For each sample, productive Simpson clonality was calculated as the square root of Simpson's diversity index across productive rearrangements. The immuneACCESS repertoire file appears here via TCRdb, limited to in-frame rearrangements. These files lack a portion of the clones; in checked studies, under half of the deficit traces to unresolved V genes, and the cause of the others is not known. D and trimming were read from the DNA, whereas the V and J calls and clone size are those reported in that table. Recorded for this sample are tens of thousands of clones; 82% of them occurred a single time. Of the sample, approximately 14% is held by the ten largest clones.

From a lookup of the germline V gene (reference sequence), CDR1 and CDR2 are LGHDT and YNNKEL. The CDR3 holds 13 amino acids from the cysteine to the phenylalanine. Here the CDR3 DNA is all that survives: 39 bases in frame from base 1. Trimming leaves V shorter by 6 bases and J shorter by 7 bases, with the junction holding 8 bases beyond the gene matches. Whole blood was collected in K2EDTA tubes by collaborating institutions according to the institutions' own protocols. For TCRbeta analysis, collaborators shipped samples as frozen whole blood, isolated PBMCs, or DNA extracted from either of those sample types.

The receptor's source is an elderly woman with acute or convalescent COVID-19. Specimen: peripheral blood. The rearrangement combines TRBV3-1 (or the pseudogene TRBV3-2) with TRBJ1-2; 7 middle bases align to TRBD1. The bases read TGTGCCAGCAGACAAACAGGGGTCGGTGGCTACACCTTC. Protein translation: CASRQTGVGGYTF.